The entry that follows covers one T cell receptor (beta chain) sequence. In the study's own analysis: The authors estimated nucleated cell counts from reference gene primer amplification. The method was immunoSEQ multiplex PCR; TCRdb's version includes in-frame clones alone and lacks a portion of them. The V and J calls and clone size are taken from that table; D and trimming were inferred from the DNA. The sample lists more than 95,000 clones, 82% occurring once. The CDR3 runs 14 residues. The trim removed 6 bases at V and 2 bases at J, leaving 4 bases unmatched. Looked up from germline, CDR1 is LNHDA and CDR2 is SQIVND (reference sequence). The sample originates from a study of blood T cell repertoires in COVID-19. Whole-study context: Samples taken during acute and convalescent COVID-19 were collected in the United States, Italy and Spain. Sources were T cells, B-cell-depleted T cells, or PBMCs; the material itself was cDNA or gDNA.

The receptor was derived from a man between 65 and 80 years old with active or convalescent COVID-19. Sequencing was performed on peripheral blood. The chain is built from TRBV19 and TRBJ1-5; 7 bases are shared with TRBD1. The CDR3 here is CASSFQGGNQPQHF. The CDR3 DNA reads TGTGCCAGTAGCTTTCAGGGGGGCAATCAGCCCCAGCATTTT.